This entry is about one T cell receptor beta chain. Its antigen remains undetermined. No clone much larger than this one lies a single base away; base qualities are absent. Library construction relied on the immunoSEQ multiplex PCR assay. For the multiplex PCR, a mixture combining 60 forward primers for TCR Vbeta segments and 13 reverse primers for TCR Jbeta segments was used. The CDR3 region of rearranged TCR beta genes was amplified from genomic DNA with a multiplex PCR assay. On the Illumina HiSeq System, the amplified TCR beta libraries were sequenced as 87-base-pair reads. The published analysis was carried out like this. Across the 600 to 700 repertoires, a later analysis counted tens of millions of unique TCR beta chains, 9.5 million to 12 million of which were shared by at least two donors. A nearest-neighbor algorithm error-corrected the raw reads and collapsed the reads into unique sequences, merging closely related sequences to remove PCR and sequencing errors. V, D and J gene segments were assigned by aligning CDR3 sequences to IMGT reference sequences. Each retained sequence needed at least a six-nucleotide match to both a V gene segment and a J gene segment. A rearrangement was called productive if the CDR3 had no stop codons and remained in frame with V and J, and every other rearrangement was called non-productive. CDR3 was defined by IMGT convention, running from the second conserved V-encoded cysteine to the conserved J-encoded phenylalanine. Sequences without an unambiguous match to a single V gene segment were excluded from the earlier analysis of about 600 of the donors. In an earlier analysis of a few hundred of the donors, V segments were called functional above 56.7% productive rearrangements and were called segregating when the between-donor standard deviation exceeded 5%. A statistical classification framework was developed to diagnose cytomegalovirus status using the catalog of TCR beta chain sequences. In a later analysis, TCR nucleotide sequences were compared against IMGT/GENE-DB human TR gene sequences so that V and J genes could be assigned. In a later analysis, CDR3 sequences and most-parsimonious VDJ recombination scenarios were assigned using the TCRdist pipeline. In a later analysis, each TCR beta chain was defined by its CDR3 amino acid sequence together with its V-gene family, and reads lacking a unique V-gene family were excluded. In a later analysis, 500 to 700 highly shared, low-generation-probability nucleotide sequences were removed to address suspected cross-contamination and a sequencing artifact. For each public chain, a later analysis derived a clonal expansion index from normalized ranks of inferred template counts within each repertoire. In a later analysis, generation probabilities were computed with a VDJ recombination model fitted to out-of-frame rearrangements, and the resulting probabilities were checked against IGoR. Hypergeometric tests were used in a later analysis to score TCR-TCR, TCR-HLA and TCR-CMV co-occurrence, with a repertoire-size bias correction applied to the TCR pairs. A later analysis estimated false discovery rates by permuting HLA or CMV assignments 20 times. In a later analysis, co-occurring TCRs were grouped with DBSCAN, and TCRdist sequence similarity was added when clustering was performed within HLA-allele-positive subsets. Co-occurrence clustering excluded repertoires with fewer than 30,000 or more than 120,000 public chains, plus five with anomalous nucleotide sharing. The table was pulled from immuneACCESS by TCRdb, which kept in-frame rearrangements only. Such tables lose some clones; where checked, under half of the loss comes from unresolved V genes, and the rest has no known cause. V and J calls and clone size are as listed in that table; D and trimming were resolved from the DNA. This sample comprises some 130,000 clones, roughly 70% of them detected only once. About 3.1% of the sample is in the top ten clones.

The sample belongs to a study of cytomegalovirus exposure and HLA in healthy donors (dated by TCRdb to about 2017). Turning to the overall study: An earlier analysis of approximately 550 of the donors reported more than 250 Gb of sequence data and 100 million to 140 million unique TCR beta sequences from roughly 180 million T cells. High-throughput TCR immunosequencing, statistical association of individual TCRs with disease status, and machine learning were combined to predict cytomegalovirus infection status. The T cell repertoires of about 700 subjects were profiled by immunosequencing and related to cytomegalovirus serostatus. Roughly 5 DR-DQ haplotypes were handled as single units for association and clustering because linkage in the cohort was strong. Along with the roughly 670-subject first cohort, a separate validation cohort of roughly 110 different subjects was used. The later analysis used no new phenotypic data to find candidate immune exposures, relying instead on TCR beta sequences and their occurrence across donors. To decide whether each TCR beta V gene segment behaved as functional or pseudogenic, an earlier analysis of over 500 of the donors relied on high-throughput TCR beta sequencing. All discovery cohort repertoires had been generated using a single sequencing platform. A later analysis re-analyzed previously published TCR beta repertoires from 666 donors and added high-resolution HLA genotyping to study TCR occurrence patterns. HLA typing covered class I and class II loci at four-digit resolution. Genome-wide SNP genotypes for about 65% of the 666 donors were used in a later genetic analysis, which treated that subset as a discovery cohort. Among under 450 genotyped donors of the cohort, an average of approximately 240,000 unique TCR beta nucleotide sequences were sequenced per donor, around 18% of them non-productive. Of the roughly 400 genotyped donors, roughly 80% fell in the genetic ancestry cluster associated with self-reported Caucasian donors. Typing coverage differed by locus: A, B, C, DRB1 and DQB1 were typed in about 629-640 donors, DQA1 in about 510, DPA1 in 600 to 610, and DPB1 in 472. The study aimed to test whether signatures of past pathogen exposure could be identified by cataloging public T cell receptors. Alongside the repertoire data, information on donor age, sex, ethnicity and CMV serostatus was compiled. About 320 gigabases of sequencing data and tens of millions of unique TCR sequences were included in an early release covering several hundred HLA-typed donors.

What the research found in general, with its limitations: According to a later analysis, TCR association rates differed among HLA loci, with DRB1 alleles showing the most associated TCRs and HLA-C alleles showing the fewest. According to a later analysis, most CMV-associated TCR beta chains appeared to be HLA-restricted, and the HLA associations seemed to be driven largely by CMV exposure. While some public TCRs were present in many individuals, most TCR sequences turned up only very rarely across donors. The only immune exposure information available for the cohort was CMV serostatus. Correlated functional status among segregating V segments might be attributable to linkage disequilibrium, but an unknown experimental factor could not be ruled out. A later genetic analysis reported fewer N-insertions in productive TCRs among donors in an Asian-associated ancestry cluster than the roughly 620-donor mean. A cluster of highly shared sequence variants was judged likely to represent a technical artifact of the sequencing pipeline. Because HLA typing was missing for some donors at each locus, association tests included only the typed subset. At a false discovery rate of 0.05, a later analysis linked about 17,000 TCR beta sequences to specific HLA alleles. In a later analysis, several top co-occurrence clusters were reported to appear linked to parvovirus B19, influenza, CMV and Epstein-Barr virus. A total of fewer than 200 TCR beta chains were listed by the study as associated with cytomegalovirus. Because counts were too low, seventeen rarely observed V segments, including chromosome 9 orphons, were excluded from the earlier analysis of 587 of the donors. Roughly uniform sequencing depth across donors was assumed in presence/absence analyses, although this assumption may not hold. The classifier was reported to diagnose cytomegalovirus status with high specificity and sensitivity in both the original cohort and the validation cohort. Compared with equally common non-associated chains, HLA-associated TCR beta chains in a later analysis were more clonally expanded and had lower generation probabilities. A few of the identified cytomegalovirus-associated TCR beta chains were confirmed in vitro to be specific for cytomegalovirus antigens. A further reported finding was that TCR beta sequences accurately predicted the HLA-A and HLA-B alleles for most subjects in the first cohort. In an earlier analysis of about 600 of the donors, most TCR beta V segments appeared in productive rearrangements about 90% or about 30% of the time, broadly matching IMGT annotations. Some IMGT-functional V segments, including TRBV6-2 and TRBV6-3, could not be told apart with the 87-base-pair reads, so those segments were excluded. V-gene and J-gene trimming of TCR beta chains was associated with a missense DCLRE1C variant in a later genetic analysis, and the association was replicated in an independent cohort. The authors suggested that the approach could potentially be generalized to other disease states and immunological phenotypes. The cohort was sequenced for TCR beta chains only, and without alpha or paired-chain data the features that could be detected were limited. Strong co-occurrence of HLA alleles, especially DR and DQ, made assigning TCR associations to individual alleles difficult.

The CDR3 measures 17 amino acids from cysteine to phenylalanine. Left in the record is the CDR3 DNA by itself, 51 bases read in frame from the first base. The cohort consisted of 600 or so healthy bone marrow donors. All cohort members were sampled while nominally healthy, although unrecorded immune exposures were likely present. The donor was CMV seronegative and was included in the group of 352 seronegative cohort members. Every donor gave a peripheral blood sample, and the peripheral blood mononuclear cells from that sample were used for TCR beta sequencing. The Qiagen DNeasy Blood Extraction Kit was used to extract genomic DNA from the blood cell samples.

Sequencing was performed on PBMCs. The sequence is built from TRBV1 and TRBJ2-1; the D call of TRBD2 is as the table states it, not checked on the DNA. TRBV1 is classified as a pseudogene. The receptor comes from a man aged 35-49 years in good health and CMV-seronegative. The nucleotides are TGCACCAGCAGCCAAACAAATAGCGGGCTGTCCTACAATGAGCAGTTCTTC. Its translation reads: CTSSQTNSGLSYNEQFF.